This T cell receptor (beta chain) was captured in a study of blood T cells in healthy people across ages. A sample-barcoded 5' primer and a J-beta primer mix were used in a second PCR of roughly 7 to 12 cycles. TCRdb reprocessed the 5' RACE reads with MiXCR, giving one entry per CDR3 protein. This sample has 1,800,000 or so distinct CDR3 sequences, with about 39% found just once. The length of the CDR3 is 15 residues. Looked up from germline, CDR1 is ENHRY and CDR2 is SYGVKD. The trim removed 3 bases at V and 0 bases at J, leaving 4 bases unmatched. V usage is TRBV10-3 and J usage is TRBJ1-1; 7 nucleotides match TRBD1. Sequenced input: blood. This receptor was obtained from a human donor in good health. This CDR3 is CAISDDGTVNTEAFF. The CDR3 DNA reads TGTGCCATCAGTGACGATGGGACAGTGAACACTGAAGCTTTCTTT.